This T cell receptor beta chain stems from a study of OX40 agonist ivuxolimab in advanced cancers. V shed 4 bases, J shed 6 bases, and the junction held 6 bases outside the gene matches. The CDR3 is 15 residues long. The germline CDR1 and CDR2 sequences are WSHSY and SAAADI. Repertoires were generated with immunoSEQ multiplex PCR, while TCRdb's copy carries only in-frame clones and drops some. The sample records tens of thousands of clones, about 73% being singletons. V and J are TRBV10-2 and TRBJ1-3; 10 bases align to TRBD1. The TCR was taken from an adult with an advanced solid tumor such as melanoma, head and neck, liver or kidney cancer. The material sequenced was CD4+ or CD8+ T cells sorted from blood, taken in a trial of the OX40 agonist ivuxolimab. The CDR3 nucleotides read TGCGCCAGCAGTGCGAGAGGACAGGGGGAAAACACCATATATTTT. It encodes CASSARGQGENTIYF.